The rows below give T cell receptor beta chains drawn from one sample of a study of identifying expanded T cells in peripheral blood. Produced via immunoSEQ multiplex PCR; TCRdb's table is partial and in-frame only. The repertoire holds 81,000 or so clones, with roughly 89% as singletons. Sequenced: blood. The origin of the receptors is a person between 18 and 70 years old in good health. The CDR3 runs from the conserved cysteine through the conserved F or W. The D gene is left open where the match is weak. Clone size is shown for a subset of rows, as once, few, many or a class of expanded clone.

abundance: NA; j_gene: TRBJ2-1; v_gene: TRBV18; d_gene: NA; CDR3aa: CASSPRAGIQDNEQFF; CDR3nt: TGTGCCAGCTCACCACGGGCGGGGATTCAGGACAATGAGCAGTTCTTC
abundance: NA; j_gene: TRBJ1-1; v_gene: TRBV7-2; d_gene: NA; CDR3aa: CASSLRAEKGTEAFF; CDR3nt: TGTGCCAGCAGCTTAAGGGCTGAAAAAGGGACAGAAGCTTTCTTT
abundance: NA; j_gene: TRBJ2-1; v_gene: TRBV25-1; d_gene: NA; CDR3aa: CASTPDSGSYNEQFF; CDR3nt: TGTGCCAGCACCCCGGACAGTGGCTCCTACAATGAGCAGTTCTTC
abundance: NA; j_gene: TRBJ2-7; v_gene: TRBV25-1; d_gene: TRBD1; CDR3aa: CASGDSVYEQYF; CDR3nt: TGTGCCAGCGGGGACAGCGTTTACGAGCAGTACTTC
abundance: NA; j_gene: TRBJ1-2; v_gene: TRBV6-1; d_gene: TRBD1; CDR3aa: CASSEAWTGNYGYTF; CDR3nt: TGTGCCAGCAGTGAAGCCTGGACAGGGAACTATGGCTACACCTTC
abundance: NA; j_gene: TRBJ1-2; v_gene: TRBV4-3; d_gene: NA; CDR3aa: CASSQDRGVYGYTF; CDR3nt: TGCGCCAGCAGCCAAGATCGAGGCGTATATGGCTACACCTTC
abundance: NA; j_gene: TRBJ2-1; v_gene: TRBV4-3; d_gene: NA; CDR3aa: CASSQDKHLGLDDEQFF; CDR3nt: TGCGCCAGCAGCCAAGATAAGCATTTAGGCTTAGATGATGAGCAGTTCTTC
abundance: NA; j_gene: TRBJ1-5; v_gene: TRBV18; d_gene: NA; CDR3aa: CASSDGQPSNQPQHF; CDR3nt: TGTGCCAGCTCAGACGGACAGCCGAGCAATCAGCCCCAGCATTTT
abundance: NA; j_gene: TRBJ2-1; v_gene: TRBV7-9; d_gene: NA; CDR3aa: CASSLAGAYNEQFF; CDR3nt: TGTGCCAGCAGCTTAGCAGGCGCATACAATGAGCAGTTCTTC
abundance: NA; j_gene: TRBJ2-7; v_gene: TRBV28; d_gene: NA; CDR3aa: CASTPPQTTYEQYF; CDR3nt: TGTGCCAGCACCCCCCCGCAGACAACCTACGAGCAGTACTTC
abundance: NA; j_gene: TRBJ1-3; v_gene: TRBV15; d_gene: NA; CDR3aa: CATSRDSITSGNTIYF; CDR3nt: TGTGCCACCAGCAGGGACAGCATTACCTCTGGAAACACCATATATTTT
abundance: NA; j_gene: TRBJ1-1; v_gene: TRBV29-1; d_gene: TRBD1; CDR3aa: CSVEGDRVGAFF; CDR3nt: TGCAGCGTTGAAGGGGACAGGGTCGGAGCTTTCTTT
abundance: NA; j_gene: TRBJ2-3; v_gene: TRBV7-2; d_gene: NA; CDR3aa: CASSLSLLRADTQYF; CDR3nt: TGTGCCAGCAGCTTAAGCCTCCTAAGGGCAGATACGCAGTATTTT
abundance: few; j_gene: TRBJ2-7; v_gene: TRBV27; d_gene: NA; CDR3aa: CASSFGGSSYEQYF; CDR3nt: TGTGCCAGCAGTTTTGGGGGGAGCTCCTACGAGCAGTACTTC
abundance: NA; j_gene: TRBJ2-3; v_gene: TRBV5-1; d_gene: TRBD2; CDR3aa: CATSTAGDRTDTQYF; CDR3nt: TGCGCCACTAGCACAGCGGGAGACCGCACAGATACGCAGTATTTT
abundance: NA; j_gene: TRBJ2-2; v_gene: TRBV7-2; d_gene: TRBD2; CDR3aa: CASSWTRANTGELFF; CDR3nt: TGTGCCAGCAGCTGGACTAGGGCGAACACCGGGGAGCTGTTTTTT
abundance: few; j_gene: TRBJ2-5; v_gene: TRBV29-1; d_gene: NA; CDR3aa: CSAAPQGETQYF; CDR3nt: TGCAGCGCCGCCCCCCAAGGGGAGACCCAGTACTTC
abundance: NA; j_gene: TRBJ2-2; v_gene: TRBV28; d_gene: TRBD2; CDR3aa: CASSPGLGDTGELFF; CDR3nt: TGTGCCAGCAGCCCGGGACTAGGGGACACCGGGGAGCTGTTTTTT
abundance: NA; j_gene: TRBJ2-7; v_gene: TRBV19; d_gene: TRBD2; CDR3aa: CASSGGSGHPSYEQYF; CDR3nt: TGTGCCAGTAGTGGGGGTAGCGGGCACCCCTCCTACGAGCAGTACTTC
abundance: few; j_gene: TRBJ1-4; v_gene: TRBV25-1; d_gene: TRBD1; CDR3aa: CASSDPGTANEKLFF; CDR3nt: TGTGCCAGCAGTGATCCCGGGACAGCGAATGAAAAACTGTTTTTT
abundance: NA; j_gene: TRBJ2-1; v_gene: TRBV18; d_gene: NA; CDR3aa: CASSPQNNEQFF; CDR3nt: TGTGCCAGCTCCCCGCAGAACAATGAGCAGTTCTTC
abundance: NA; j_gene: TRBJ1-1; v_gene: TRBV19; d_gene: NA; CDR3aa: CASPPSGTGRLNTEAFF; CDR3nt: TGTGCCAGCCCGCCATCCGGGACCGGACGTCTGAACACTGAAGCTTTCTTT
abundance: NA; j_gene: TRBJ1-5; v_gene: TRBV6-5; d_gene: NA; CDR3aa: CASRSKGNQPQHF; CDR3nt: TGTGCCAGCAGGAGCAAGGGGAATCAGCCCCAGCATTTT
abundance: NA; j_gene: TRBJ2-5; v_gene: TRBV5-6; d_gene: NA; CDR3aa: CASSLMGAGALQETQYF; CDR3nt: TGTGCCAGCAGCTTGATGGGTGCAGGGGCCCTCCAAGAGACCCAGTACTTC
abundance: NA; j_gene: TRBJ2-7; v_gene: TRBV14; d_gene: TRBD2; CDR3aa: CASSQETSFPTEQYF; CDR3nt: TGTGCCAGCAGCCAAGAGACTAGCTTTCCTACCGAGCAGTACTTC
abundance: NA; j_gene: TRBJ1-2; v_gene: TRBV4-3; d_gene: NA; CDR3aa: CASSQDRAPWGGYTF; CDR3nt: TGCGCCAGCAGCCAAGATAGGGCGCCGTGGGGTGGCTACACCTTC